Listed below are T cell receptor beta chains from one sample, sequenced in a study of blood T cells in healthy people across ages. MiXCR was run by TCRdb on the 5' RACE reads, yielding one entry per CDR3 protein. The table includes 800,000 to 1,000,000 distinct CDR3 sequences, approximately 49% detected once. Source material: blood. All receptors come from a man under 40 in good health. CDR3s include the opening cysteine and the closing phenylalanine or tryptophan. D genes are given only for firm matches. A clone size is listed for some rows: how often the clone was seen (once, few, many), or a class if it is expanded.

V gene: TRBV12-3/TRBV12-4; clone size: few; D gene: -; J gene: TRBJ1-2; CDR3 DNA: TGTGCCAGCGCCCTCTCGGGGGGCGATGGCTACACCTTC; CDR3 protein: CASALSGGDGYTF
V gene: TRBV4-1; clone size: once; D gene: -; J gene: TRBJ2-5; CDR3 DNA: TGCGCCAGCAGCCAAGAAATAGAGATGGGAGTGGAGTACTTC; CDR3 protein: CASSQEIEMGVEYF
V gene: TRBV2; clone size: few; D gene: -; J gene: TRBJ2-1; CDR3 DNA: TGTGCCAGCAGTGTGGAGGGGGTCGGCAATGAGCAGTTCTTC; CDR3 protein: CASSVEGVGNEQFF
V gene: TRBV5-1; clone size: few; D gene: -; J gene: TRBJ2-6; CDR3 DNA: TGCGCCAGCAGCAAACAGTCCTCTGGGGCCAACGTCCTGACTTTC; CDR3 protein: CASSKQSSGANVLTF
V gene: TRBV25-1; clone size: -; D gene: TRBD2; J gene: TRBJ2-1; CDR3 DNA: TGTGCCAGCAGTGATTCTAGCGGGAGCCCTAACAATGAGCAGTTCTTC; CDR3 protein: CASSDSSGSPNNEQFF
V gene: TRBV18; clone size: -; D gene: -; J gene: TRBJ2-1; CDR3 DNA: TGTGCCAGCTCACCACCTAGTAATGGATACAATGAGCAGTTCTTC; CDR3 protein: CASSPPSNGYNEQFF
V gene: TRBV7-9; clone size: -; D gene: TRBD1; J gene: TRBJ1-1; CDR3 DNA: TGTGCCAGCAGCCCAAATCAGGGGGCTGAAGCTTTCTTT; CDR3 protein: CASSPNQGAEAFF
V gene: TRBV11-2; clone size: -; D gene: TRBD2; J gene: TRBJ2-3; CDR3 DNA: TGTGCCTGCAGCTTAGTCGGGGGCAGGTCAGCGGGGGCCCCTCGCACAGATACGCGGTATTTT; CDR3 protein: CACSLVGGRSAGAPRTDTRYF
V gene: TRBV6-2/TRBV6-3; clone size: few; D gene: -; J gene: TRBJ2-5; CDR3 DNA: TGTGCCAGCACCACCCGGGGGTCTCGGGAGACCCAGTACTTC; CDR3 protein: CASTTRGSRETQYF
V gene: TRBV2; clone size: -; D gene: -; J gene: TRBJ2-7; CDR3 DNA: TGTGCCAGCAGTGATACGTCAAGCTCCTACGAGCAGTACTTC; CDR3 protein: CASSDTSSSYEQYF
V gene: TRBV20-1; clone size: -; D gene: -; J gene: TRBJ2-7; CDR3 DNA: TGCAGTGCCCCGACCTTCCCCGAGCAGTACTTC; CDR3 protein: CSAPTFPEQYF
V gene: TRBV10-3; clone size: -; D gene: TRBD1; J gene: TRBJ2-5; CDR3 DNA: TGTGCCATCAGATCGGGACAGGCTGGGGAGACCCAGTACTTC; CDR3 protein: CAIRSGQAGETQYF
V gene: TRBV5-1; clone size: -; D gene: -; J gene: TRBJ1-1; CDR3 DNA: TGCGCCAGCAGCTTGGACGGCGGGAACACTGAAGCTTTCTTT; CDR3 protein: CASSLDGGNTEAFF
V gene: TRBV24-1; clone size: few; D gene: -; J gene: TRBJ1-2; CDR3 DNA: TGTGCCACCAGTGATTCTTCCAGACTTAACTATGGCTACACCTTC; CDR3 protein: CATSDSSRLNYGYTF
V gene: TRBV11-1; clone size: -; D gene: TRBD1; J gene: TRBJ2-7; CDR3 DNA: TGTGCCAGCAGCGAACCCGGGACAGCACACTACGAGCAGTACTTC; CDR3 protein: CASSEPGTAHYEQYF
V gene: TRBV7-8; clone size: -; D gene: TRBD1; J gene: TRBJ2-3; CDR3 DNA: TGTGCCAGCAACCCCACCCGAGGGGGCCAACCGGAGACGCAGTATTTT; CDR3 protein: CASNPTRGGQPETQYF
V gene: TRBV20-1; clone size: -; D gene: TRBD2; J gene: TRBJ2-1; CDR3 DNA: TGCAGTGCTAGAGCCGCCGGGACTAGCGGGTACAATGAGCAGTTCTTC; CDR3 protein: CSARAAGTSGYNEQFF
V gene: TRBV5-1; clone size: -; D gene: -; J gene: TRBJ2-5; CDR3 DNA: TGCGCCAGCAAGGCCGGGGAAGAGACCCAGTACTTC; CDR3 protein: CASKAGEETQYF
V gene: TRBV7-2; clone size: -; D gene: TRBD2; J gene: TRBJ2-5; CDR3 DNA: TGTGCCAGCAGCTTAGGCGGGGGTAAAGAGACCCAGTACTTC; CDR3 protein: CASSLGGGKETQYF
V gene: TRBV7-2; clone size: few; D gene: TRBD1; J gene: TRBJ2-3; CDR3 DNA: TGTGCCAGCAGTTCAGGACAGGTTCAAGATACGCAGTATTTT; CDR3 protein: CASSSGQVQDTQYF
V gene: TRBV20-1; clone size: -; D gene: TRBD2; J gene: TRBJ2-5; CDR3 DNA: TGCAGTGCTAGAGATCTCTTGACTAGCGGACAAGAGACCCAGTACTTC; CDR3 protein: CSARDLLTSGQETQYF
V gene: TRBV4-1; clone size: few; D gene: TRBD1; J gene: TRBJ2-1; CDR3 DNA: TGCGCCAGCAGCCAGGAAGATGGGACAGCCGGCAATGAGCAGTTCTTC; CDR3 protein: CASSQEDGTAGNEQFF
V gene: TRBV18; clone size: -; D gene: TRBD1; J gene: TRBJ1-1; CDR3 DNA: TGTGCCAGCTCAACGGGACAGGCCGCTGAAGCTTTCTTT; CDR3 protein: CASSTGQAAEAFF
V gene: TRBV20-1; clone size: -; D gene: -; J gene: TRBJ2-5; CDR3 DNA: TGCAGTGCTAGAGATCAACTAACCAAGGGGATGAAGACCCAGTACTTC; CDR3 protein: CSARDQLTKGMKTQYF
V gene: TRBV7-9; clone size: few; D gene: -; J gene: TRBJ2-7; CDR3 DNA: TGTGCCAGCAGCTTAGTGGCAGGATCCGGCGACGAGCAGTACTTC; CDR3 protein: CASSLVAGSGDEQYF
V gene: TRBV10-3; clone size: -; D gene: TRBD2; J gene: TRBJ2-3; CDR3 DNA: TGTGCCGTGAGGCGGGGGTTCGATACAGATACGCAGTATTTT; CDR3 protein: CAVRRGFDTDTQYF
V gene: TRBV9; clone size: few; D gene: TRBD2; J gene: TRBJ2-3; CDR3 DNA: TGTGCCAGCAGCGTAGAAGGAGTAGCGGGGGTTTCGGATACGCAGTATTTT; CDR3 protein: CASSVEGVAGVSDTQYF
V gene: TRBV7-2; clone size: few; D gene: TRBD2; J gene: TRBJ2-5; CDR3 DNA: TGTGCCAGCAGCTTACCGCTCCATGGGACTAGCGGGGGGTTTCCCCAAGAGACCCAGTACTTC; CDR3 protein: CASSLPLHGTSGGFPQETQYF
V gene: TRBV29-1; clone size: -; D gene: -; J gene: TRBJ1-1; CDR3 DNA: TGCATCGCCTGGAACACTGAAGCTTTCTTT; CDR3 protein: CIAWNTEAFF
V gene: TRBV3-1; clone size: few; D gene: -; J gene: TRBJ1-2; CDR3 DNA: TGTGCCAGCAGCCAAGATCCCAAAGCTAACTATGGCTACACCTTC; CDR3 protein: CASSQDPKANYGYTF
V gene: TRBV12-3/TRBV12-4; clone size: many; D gene: -; J gene: TRBJ2-5; CDR3 DNA: TGTGCCAGCAGTTTAGGGACAGGGAGGGAAGAGACCCAGTACTTC; CDR3 protein: CASSLGTGREETQYF
V gene: TRBV20-1; clone size: -; D gene: -; J gene: TRBJ1-2; CDR3 DNA: TGCAGTGCTAGAGATTGGGGCCGCGGCCGAGCTAACTATGGCTACACCTTC; CDR3 protein: CSARDWGRGRANYGYTF
V gene: TRBV29-1; clone size: -; D gene: TRBD1; J gene: TRBJ2-5; CDR3 DNA: TGCAGCGTTTACTTCACAGGGGGGCAAGAGACCCAGTACTTC; CDR3 protein: CSVYFTGGQETQYF
V gene: TRBV5-5; clone size: -; D gene: TRBD1; J gene: TRBJ2-5; CDR3 DNA: TGTGCCAGCAGCGGGGACAGAAATATACGGACCCAGTACTTC; CDR3 protein: CASSGDRNIRTQYF
V gene: TRBV7-9; clone size: -; D gene: TRBD1; J gene: TRBJ1-4; CDR3 DNA: TGTGCCAGCAGCTCAGGACAGGAAGAAAAACTGTTTTTT; CDR3 protein: CASSSGQEEKLFF
V gene: TRBV6-5; clone size: -; D gene: TRBD1; J gene: TRBJ2-1; CDR3 DNA: TGTGCCAGCAGTTACTCGCCAGGGGGATATGATGAGCAGTTCTTC; CDR3 protein: CASSYSPGGYDEQFF
V gene: TRBV28; clone size: -; D gene: TRBD1; J gene: TRBJ2-7; CDR3 DNA: TGTGCCAGCAGTTTTGGGGACAGGGTGACCTACGAGCAGTACTTC; CDR3 protein: CASSFGDRVTYEQYF
V gene: TRBV20-1; clone size: few; D gene: -; J gene: TRBJ2-5; CDR3 DNA: TGCAGTGCTCCCATACTAGAGACCCAGTACTTC; CDR3 protein: CSAPILETQYF
V gene: TRBV11-2; clone size: -; D gene: TRBD1; J gene: TRBJ1-2; CDR3 DNA: TGTGCCAGCAGGGCCCCAGGGGGCCATGGCTACACCTTC; CDR3 protein: CASRAPGGHGYTF
V gene: TRBV28; clone size: -; D gene: -; J gene: TRBJ1-2; CDR3 DNA: TGTGCCAGTACCACACCTACCAGGGGTACGAACTATGGCTACACCTTC; CDR3 protein: CASTTPTRGTNYGYTF
V gene: TRBV20-1; clone size: -; D gene: TRBD2; J gene: TRBJ2-1; CDR3 DNA: TGCAGTGCCTTCAAGACTAGCGGGGGTCCTAGCTCCTACAATGAGCAGTTCTTC; CDR3 protein: CSAFKTSGGPSSYNEQFF
V gene: TRBV29-1; clone size: many; D gene: TRBD1; J gene: TRBJ2-1; CDR3 DNA: TGCAGCGTAGACAGGGAAGCCTACAATGAGCAGTTCTTC; CDR3 protein: CSVDREAYNEQFF